The present T cell receptor (beta chain) was sequenced within a study of blood T cell repertoires in COVID-19. TCRdb's copy holds only in-frame clones and misses some; the assay was immunoSEQ multiplex PCR. The table includes about 330,000 clones, 85% to 90% detected once. This clone was recorded only once. This sequence was found in a woman under 30 who had recovered from COVID-19. Sequencing used PBMCs or T cells enriched from blood (not recorded which).

Here the CDR3 DNA reads TGTGCCAGCAGTTACGATCCGGGACTAGCGAGCGAGCAGTACTTC. Translating gives CASSYDPGLASEQYF. J is TRBJ2-7 and V is TRBV6-2 or TRBV6-3, with 10 bases lining up with TRBD2. Trimming at V came to 2 bases and at J to 6 bases, leaving 7 bases not matched to a gene. The CDR3 spans 15 residues. Germline values: CDR1 MNHEY, CDR2 SVGEGT.